Listed below are T cell receptor beta chains from one sample, sequenced in a study of blood T cell repertoires in COVID-19. Assay: immunoSEQ multiplex PCR; the TCRdb copy retains only in-frame clones and omits some. The table has hundreds of thousands of clones, roughly 90% seen once. The material sequenced was PBMCs or T cells enriched from blood (not recorded which). All receptors come from a woman in her fifties or sixties in a cohort exposed to, infected with or recovered from COVID-19 (not recorded which). The CDR3 runs from the conserved cysteine through the conserved F or W. A D gene is named only where the DNA matches it firmly. The size field is filled for only some rows; it gives once, few, many or a size class.

j_gene	v_gene	d_gene	abundance	CDR3nt	CDR3aa
TRBJ1-3	TRBV28	.	.	TGTGCCAGCAGTGGGGGGGACTGGAACACCATATATTTT	CASSGGDWNTIYF
TRBJ2-3	TRBV7-2	.	.	TGTGCCAGCAGCCCGGTGGTGTGGGGCGGCACAGATACGCAGTATTTT	CASSPVVWGGTDTQYF
TRBJ2-2	TRBV30	.	.	TGTGCCTGGAGTTACAGGGAGGGAAGGGCCGGGGAGCTGTTTTTT	CAWSYREGRAGELFF
TRBJ1-3	TRBV6-5	.	.	TGTGCCAGCAGAAGAGACAACTCTGGAAACACCATATATTTT	CASRRDNSGNTIYF
TRBJ1-1	TRBV19	.	.	TGTGCCAGTAGTATTGCTACTAGGAACACTGAAGCTTTCTTT	CASSIATRNTEAFF
TRBJ2-1	TRBV20-1	.	.	TGCAGTGCTAGTCCGGGACTGGCTGTCCGCAATGAGCAGTTCTTC	CSASPGLAVRNEQFF
TRBJ2-3	TRBV11-3	.	.	TGTGCCAGCAGTCAAGGACATGGCGCAGATACGCAGTATTTT	CASSQGHGADTQYF
TRBJ1-3	TRBV2	.	.	TGTGCCAGCAGTGTAAACAGGGTGACTGGAAACACCATATATTTT	CASSVNRVTGNTIYF
TRBJ2-5	TRBV4-3	TRBD2	.	TGCGCCAGCAGCCGGGATAGCGGGGGAGAGACCCAGTACTTC	CASSRDSGGETQYF
TRBJ2-2	TRBV7-2	TRBD1	once	TGTGCCAGCAGAACAGGGGTCACGAACACCGGGGAGCTGTTTTTT	CASRTGVTNTGELFF
TRBJ2-2	TRBV28	TRBD1	.	TGTGCCAGCAGTACGCGACAGGGTTGGAACACCGGGGAGCTGTTTTTT	CASSTRQGWNTGELFF
TRBJ1-2	TRBV7-2	TRBD1	.	TGTGCCAGCAGCTTAATGACAGGGGGTGGCTACACCTTC	CASSLMTGGGYTF
TRBJ1-6	TRBV7-9	.	.	TGTGCCAGCAGCTTAGAGGCAGGGGTTGGGAATTCACCCCTCCACTTT	CASSLEAGVGNSPLHF
TRBJ2-7	TRBV19	.	once	TGTGCCAGTAGTATCGTACTCTCCTACGAGCAGTACTTC	CASSIVLSYEQYF
TRBJ2-5	TRBV6-2/TRBV6-3	TRBD2	.	TGTGCCAGCAGTCCCGGACTAGCGGGTCCCGAGAGGGAGACCCAGTACTTC	CASSPGLAGPERETQYF
TRBJ1-2	TRBV15	.	.	TGTGCCACCAGCAGAGATTACGGGGGAGGGAACTATGGCTACACCTTC	CATSRDYGGGNYGYTF
TRBJ2-7	TRBV7-8	.	.	TGTGCCAGCGGTCCTAGAACGGCGGACGAGCAGTACTTC	CASGPRTADEQYF
TRBJ1-5	TRBV7-9	.	.	TGTGCCAGCGGAGATTATAGCAATCAGCCCCAGCATTTT	CASGDYSNQPQHF
TRBJ2-1	TRBV28	.	.	TGTGCCAGCAGTTTAAGTGGAAAGGCCCTAGACAATGAGCAGTTCTTC	CASSLSGKALDNEQFF
TRBJ2-7	TRBV7-9	TRBD1	.	TGTGCCAGCAGACCTAACGACAGGGGGACCTACGAGCAGTACTTC	CASRPNDRGTYEQYF
TRBJ1-6	TRBV5-1	.	.	TGCGCCAGCAGCAGCCCAGCAGGGGTTTACAATTCACCCCTCCACTTT	CASSSPAGVYNSPLHF
TRBJ2-2	TRBV5-1	.	.	TGCGCCAGCAGCTTGGAGGGGCTGAACACCGGGGAGCTGTTTTTT	CASSLEGLNTGELFF
TRBJ1-2	TRBV6-2/TRBV6-3	.	.	TGTGCCAGCAGTCGAGGACCTGGACTCCACTATGGCTACACCTTC	CASSRGPGLHYGYTF
TRBJ2-3	TRBV30	.	once	TGTGCCTGGAGTATGAGCCCGACTACCAGCACAGATACGCAGTATTTT	CAWSMSPTTSTDTQYF
TRBJ1-1	TRBV23-1	TRBD1	.	TGCGCCAGCAGCCTACCGGGACAGGGAGACGCGGGGAACACTGAAGCTTTCTTT	CASSLPGQGDAGNTEAFF